Shown below are 8 T cell receptor beta chains from a single sample sequenced in a study of blood T cells in healthy people across ages. With a J-beta primer mix and a sample-barcoded 5' primer, a second PCR ran about 6 to 11 cycles. MiXCR was run by TCRdb on the 5' RACE reads, yielding one entry per CDR3 protein. Of 600,000 to 650,000 distinct CDR3 sequences listed, 58% were seen once; the top ten hold 30% to 40%. The sample was blood. The receptors come from a man aged 60 to 75 in good health.

The chain is built from TRBV9 and TRBJ2-1; possible D gene TRBD1, 6 bases. The J call is doubtful: the DNA matches TRBJ2-7 better. The CDR3 sequence is 14 residues long. The V gene's germline CDR1 is SGDLS and CDR2 YYNGEE. The CDR3 DNA reads as TGTGCCAGCAGCCCCCGGACAGCCTACAATGAGCAGTACTTC. This codes for CASSPRTAYNEQYF.

V usage is TRBV21-1 and J usage is TRBJ2-6; the table's D call TRBD1 went unverified against the DNA. TRBV21-1 is annotated as a pseudogene. The CDR3 has 16 amino acids. CDR3 loop: CASSKAGGGRANVLTF. The CDR3 region has the DNA TGTGCCAGCAGCAAAGCGGGCGGGGGTCGGGCCAACGTCCTGACTTTC.

J is TRBJ2-3 and V is TRBV2, with D maybe TRBD2 (6 bases). Germline V gives CDR1 SNHLY, CDR2 FYNNEI. Trimming shortened V by 9 bases and J by 4 bases, and 8 bases separated the two germline ends. The CDR3 sequence is 11 residues long. The CDR3 bases are TGTGCCAGTGGGACTTCAGATACGCAGTATTTT. The encoded protein is CASGTSDTQYF.

The genes are TRBV7-2 and TRBJ2-3, with D perhaps TRBD2 (5 bases). Looked up from germline, CDR1 is SGHTA and CDR2 is FQGNSA. V was trimmed by 5 bases and J by 2 bases, leaving 11 bases between them. There are 14 residues in the CDR3. The DNA of the CDR3 is TGTGCCAGCAGCCAAGGACTGGACACAGATACGCAGTATTTT. This gives the protein CASSQGLDTDTQYF.

The V gene is TRBV20-1, the J gene TRBJ2-1, with D perhaps TRBD2 (6 bases). CDR1 is DFQATT, CDR2 SNEGSKA, per germline (reference sequence). The CDR3 loop spans 16 amino acids. Trimming took 3 bases from V and 4 from J, leaving 19 bases between them. CDR3 region: CSARGDGDSPYNEQFF. The CDR3 DNA is TGCAGTGCTAGGGGTGATGGGGACTCTCCTTACAATGAGCAGTTCTTC.

V and J are TRBV3-1 and TRBJ1-1, with no clear D. The ends were cut back, 1 base at V and 0 bases at J, with 9 bases in the middle. CDR1 LGHDT and CDR2 YNNKEL come from the germline V gene (reference sequence). The CDR3 extends over 15 amino acids. Here the CDR3 reads CASSQGSSMNTEAFF. The CDR3, as DNA: TGTGCCAGCAGCCAAGGGTCCAGCATGAACACTGAAGCTTTCTTT.

The rearrangement uses TRBV6-5 and TRBJ2-7; 12 nucleotides match TRBD2. The CDR3 runs 18 residues. V was pared by 3 bases and J by 0 bases, with 9 bases of the junction left unmatched. CDR1 MNHEY and CDR2 SVGAGI come from the germline V gene. The CDR3 DNA sequence: TGTGCCAGCAGTTATCGGCAGCTAGCGGGGGGGATCTCCTACGAGCAGTACTTC. Protein: CASSYRQLAGGISYEQYF.

This clonotype was recorded a few times. V gene TRBV6-6 combines with J gene TRBJ2-5; D assignment may be TRBD1 or TRBD2 (5 bases each). This CDR3 spans 12 amino acids. Germline CDR1 reads MNHNY; CDR2 reads SVGAGI (reference sequence). Trimming removed 9 bases at V and 0 bases at J, with 8 bases between. In nucleotides, the CDR3 is TGTGCCAGTCGGGGCGACCAAGAGACCCAGTACTTC. Its translation: CASRGDQETQYF.